Below are 28 T cell receptor beta chains sequenced from a single sample in a study of blood T cell repertoires in COVID-19. TCRdb's copy holds only in-frame clones and misses some; the assay was immunoSEQ multiplex PCR. The table lists 310,000 or so clones, 90% of them singletons. Sequencing used PBMCs or T cells enriched from blood (not recorded which). The source of these receptors is a woman aged 18 to 35 with acute COVID-19.

J is TRBJ2-1 and V is TRBV12-5; the match to TRBD2 covers 9 bases. Germline assignment: CDR1 LGHNT and CDR2 FRNRAP. The CDR3 loop spans 15 amino acids. Losses at the gene ends were 3 bases for V and 5 bases for J; bases not matched to a gene: 5. For the CDR3, the DNA is TGTGCTAGTGGTTTTGGTAGCGGGAGCCACAATGAGCAGTTCTTC. This gives the protein CASGFGSGSHNEQFF.

To note about this clone: This same CDR3 is encoded by further DNA sequences in the sample. V usage is TRBV30 and J usage is TRBJ1-2; no definite D call. CDR3 length: 12 residues. V gave up 3 bases and J gave up 2 bases, with 7 bases separating them. Germline loops: CDR1 GTSNPN, CDR2 SVGIG (reference sequence). The CDR3 is CAWSPGNYGYTF. In nucleotides, the CDR3 is TGTGCCTGGAGCCCGGGGAACTATGGCTACACCTTC.

The V gene is TRBV5-1, the J gene TRBJ1-1; possibly TRBD1 for D (6 bases). V was cut by 4 bases and J by 5 bases, with 18 bases left in between. Germline CDR1 SGHRS, CDR2 YFSETQ. The CDR3 contains 15 residues. The CDR3 coding sequence is TGCGCCAGCAGCATCCCCCGGGGGGCGCAGACTGAAGCTTTCTTT. This translates into CASSIPRGAQTEAFF.

This clone was detected once. The chain has TRBV7-2 and TRBJ1-2; the D gene is possibly TRBD1 (5 bases). The CDR3 is 14 residues long. V was clipped by 2 bases and J by 4 bases, with 11 bases between them. Germline CDR1 reads SGHTA; CDR2 reads FQGNSA. Here the CDR3 DNA reads TGTGCCAGCAGCTTAAACAGGAGTCCCTATGGCTACACCTTC. Encoded protein: CASSLNRSPYGYTF.

This clone was seen a handful of times. The chain has TRBV6-2 or TRBV6-3 and TRBJ1-4; 9 positions match TRBD1. V shed 6 bases and J 10 bases; nucleotides not matched to a gene: 9. Germline CDR1 and CDR2: MNHEY and SVGEGT. The CDR3 runs 14 residues. The CDR3: CASSGTDRGSKLFF. The CDR3 region has the DNA TGTGCCAGCAGCGGGACGGACAGGGGCTCAAAACTGTTTTTT.

This chain uses TRBV21-1 with TRBJ1-2; the table gives TRBD1 as D, unverified against the DNA. TRBV21-1 is noted as a pseudogene. The CDR3 totals 15 residues. In nucleotides, the CDR3 is TGTGCCAGCAGCAAAGAAGGAAACAGTAACTATGGCTACACCTTC. This gives the protein CASSKEGNSNYGYTF.

About this clone itself: One end of the junction fails to match germline, which may point to a read error. The CDR3 region is CASSPTSSRANVLTF. CDR3 coding DNA: TGTGCCAGCAGCCCGACTAGCTCTAGGGCCAACGTCCTGACTTTC. The chain is built from TRBV7-3 and TRBJ2-6; TRBD2 matches 7 bases. Germline V CDR1 and CDR2: SGHTA, FQGTGA. The CDR3 consists of 15 residues.

The chain couples TRBV18 to TRBJ1-5, with TRBD1 matching 7 bases. The CDR3 contains 15 residues. V shed 5 bases, J shed 2 bases, and the junction held 6 bases outside the gene matches. Germline CDR1 KGHSH, CDR2 LQKENI. This chain's CDR3 is CASSSTGQGNQPQHF. CDR3 bases: TGTGCCAGCTCATCGACCGGACAGGGCAATCAGCCCCAGCATTTT.

The chain employs TRBV4-1 and TRBJ1-5, with 10 bases fitting TRBD1. The CDR3 is 17 amino acids. Per the germline V gene, CDR1 is MGHRA and CDR2 is YSYEKL. V shed 1 base and J 6 bases; nucleotides not matched to a gene: 9. The DNA for the CDR3 is TGCGCCAGCAGCCAAGGTAGGGGACAGGGGCGAATTCAGCCCCAGCATTTT. Amino acid sequence: CASSQGRGQGRIQPQHF.

This rearrangement joins TRBV19 to TRBJ1-1; 12 bases align to TRBD1. V dropped 4 bases and J dropped 1; count of bases not matched to a gene: 4. Per the germline V gene, CDR1 is LNHDA and CDR2 is SQIVND (reference sequence). CDR3 length: 16 residues. CDR3 coding DNA: TGTGCCAGTAGTAGGCCGGGACAGGGGGCGAACACTGAAGCTTTCTTT. Its translation is CASSRPGQGANTEAFF.

A word on this clone: Other nucleotide sequences in the sample specify the same CDR3. The CDR3 is CASSLGSGSPYNEQFF. The CDR3 nucleotides read TGCGCCAGCAGCCTCGGTAGCGGGAGTCCGTACAATGAGCAGTTCTTC. V gene TRBV4-3 combines with J gene TRBJ2-1; 9 nucleotides match TRBD2. This CDR3 spans 16 amino acids. Looked up from germline, CDR1 is LGHNA and CDR2 is YSLEER. After removal of 4 bases from V and 4 bases from J, the junction contained 8 bases not matched to a gene.

The chain recombines TRBV5-8 with TRBJ2-5; 9 bases fit TRBD2. J was trimmed by 1 base and V by 3 bases; bases with no gene match: 4. This CDR3 has 15 amino acids. Germline CDR1 and CDR2: SGHTS and YDEGEE. The CDR3, as DNA: TGTGCCAGCAGCTCCTTAGCGGGAGCCCAAGAGACCCAGTACTTC. This gives the protein CASSSLAGAQETQYF.

The genes are TRBV27 and TRBJ1-2, with D unresolved. V gave up 6 bases and J gave up 4 bases, with 21 bases separating them. From germline, CDR1 is MNHEY and CDR2 SMNVEV (reference sequence). This CDR3 comprises 16 residues. The CDR3 is CASSLVSTGRGYGYTF. The CDR3 DNA reads TGTGCCAGCAGCCTAGTCTCGACCGGGAGAGGCTATGGCTACACCTTC.

In this sample, this clone turned up many times. The rearrangement uses TRBV4-1 and TRBJ1-1, with a tentative D call TRBD1 (5 bases). The V and J ends lost 0 bases and 0 bases respectively, with 17 bases between them. The CDR3 consists of 18 residues. Germline CDR1 and CDR2: MGHRA and YSYEKL. DNA for the CDR3: TGCGCCAGCAGCCAAGATACCGCGACAGCATCCATGAACACTGAAGCTTTCTTT. Translation: CASSQDTATASMNTEAFF.

The gene calls are TRBV3-1 (or the pseudogene TRBV3-2) and TRBJ1-6, with D uncertain. V shed 3 bases and J shed 7 bases, with 10 bases lying between them. CDR1 is LGHDT and CDR2 is YNNKEL in the germline V gene (reference sequence). This CDR3 contains 14 residues. This chain's CDR3 is CASSQQVANSPLHF. The CDR3 nucleotides read TGTGCCAGCAGCCAGCAGGTCGCAAATTCACCCCTCCACTTT.

The rearrangement links TRBV5-1 to TRBJ2-2, with 9 bases matching TRBD2. The V segment lost 3 bases and the J segment 5 bases; nucleotides outside the gene matches: 2. Germline lookup yields CDR1 SGHRS and CDR2 YFSETQ. The CDR3 contains 14 residues. The CDR3: CASSSLAGTGELFF. CDR3 coding DNA: TGCGCCAGCAGCTCGCTAGCGGGAACCGGGGAGCTGTTTTTT.

V usage is TRBV5-8 and J usage is TRBJ2-5, with TRBD2 as a possible D gene (6 bases). From germline, CDR1 is SGHTS and CDR2 YDEGEE. The V end was cut by 0 bases, the J end by 9 bases, with 9 bases between. The CDR3 has 12 residues. The CDR3 loop is CASSLVEGAQYF. The CDR3 DNA follows: TGTGCCAGCAGCTTGGTGGAGGGCGCCCAGTACTTC.

The chain is built from TRBV19 and TRBJ1-4, with TRBD1 matching 7 bases. This CDR3 has 14 residues. CDR1 LNHDA and CDR2 SQIVND come from the germline V gene (reference sequence). V dropped 10 bases and J dropped 6; count of bases not matched to a gene: 11. The DNA of the CDR3 is TGTGCCACCGGGACAGCCGCCGGACATGAAAAACTGTTTTTT. Translation gives CATGTAAGHEKLFF.

The count of this clone is one. The rearrangement uses TRBV30 and TRBJ2-5; 9 bases map to TRBD1. CDR3 size: 16 residues. The germline gives CDR1 GTSNPN, CDR2 SVGIG (reference sequence). Trimming at V came to 0 bases and at J to 4 bases, leaving 9 bases not matched to a gene. CDR3 amino acids: CAWSVETRQGGETQYF. DNA for the CDR3: TGTGCCTGGAGTGTGGAGACCCGACAGGGGGGAGAGACCCAGTACTTC.

The chain recombines TRBV28 with TRBJ2-7; 10 bases match TRBD1. Germline V CDR1 and CDR2: MDHEN, SYDVKM. The J segment lost 6 bases and the V segment lost 3 bases, leaving 8 bases of the junction unmatched. This CDR3 has 15 residues. Here the CDR3 reads CASSLWGTGAGEQYF. The CDR3 DNA reads as TGTGCCAGCAGTTTGTGGGGGACAGGGGCCGGCGAGCAGTACTTC.

The rearrangement links TRBV6-5 to TRBJ1-3; D is ambiguous. V lost 0 bases to trimming and J lost 4 bases, with 13 bases between them. Germline V CDR1 and CDR2: MNHEY, SVGAGI. The CDR3 covers 16 residues. For the CDR3, the DNA is TGTGCCAGCAGTTACTCGAAGTCGGCGGGGGGAAACACCATATATTTT. Translation gives CASSYSKSAGGNTIYF.

J is TRBJ2-2 and V is TRBV29-1, with TRBD2 identical over 9 bases. The CDR3 runs to 15 residues. Germline assignment: CDR1 SQVTM and CDR2 ANQGSEA. Unmatched junction bases numbered 3, after V lost 0 bases and J lost 4 bases. CDR3 bases: TGCAGCGTTGAAGAGACTAGCGGTAGCACCGGGGAGCTGTTTTTT. This gives the protein CSVEETSGSTGELFF.

The chain combines TRBV18 with TRBJ1-5, with D perhaps TRBD1 (6 bases). The V end was cut by 5 bases, the J end by 6 bases, with 11 bases between. Germline loops: CDR1 KGHSH, CDR2 LQKENI. The CDR3 is 13 amino acids. The CDR3 bases are TGTGCCAGCTCAGAGGGGGACGGTCAGCCCCAGCATTTT. It is translated as CASSEGDGQPQHF.

This chain links TRBV7-8 with TRBJ2-5; the match to TRBD1 covers 7 bases. The CDR3 runs to 19 residues. CDR1 and CDR2 (germline): SGHVS, FQNEAQ. The J segment lost 0 bases and the V segment lost 5 bases, leaving 18 bases of the junction unmatched. The CDR3 loop is CASSKHRPVLRGNQETQYF. CDR3 sequence (DNA): TGTGCCAGCAGCAAACACCGTCCTGTCCTCAGGGGGAACCAAGAGACCCAGTACTTC. Based on the CDR3 plus reference TRBV7-8 and TRBJ2-5, the full variable domain is GAGVSQSPRYKVAKRGQDVALRCDPISGHVSLFWYQQALGQGPEFLTYFQNEAQLDKSGLPSDRFFAERPEGSVSTLKIQRTQQEDSAVYLCASSKHRPVLRGNQETQYFGPGTRLLVL.

The DNA for the CDR3 is TGTGCCAGCAGCTTCGGACTAGCGGGAGGGATGAGCTCCTACGAGCAGTACTTC. Encoded protein: CASSFGLAGGMSSYEQYF. The chain joins TRBV7-9 to TRBJ2-7; 15 nucleotides agree with TRBD2. The CDR3 has 18 amino acids. Germline lookup yields CDR1 SEHNR and CDR2 FQNEAQ (reference sequence). Germline trimming cut 3 bases from V and 0 bases from J; bases unmatched to any gene: 6.

The gene calls are TRBV3-1 (or the pseudogene TRBV3-2) and TRBJ1-1, with 7 positions matching TRBD1. CDR1 is LGHDT, CDR2 YNNKEL, per germline (reference sequence). V gave up 1 base and J gave up 1 base; unmatched junction bases: 3. The CDR3 has 15 amino acids. The CDR3 DNA is TGTGCCAGCAGCCAAGCCGGGACAGAGAACACTGAAGCTTTCTTT. It translates to CASSQAGTENTEAFF.

The rearrangement uses TRBV5-1 and TRBJ1-2; D is ambiguous. The CDR3 sequence is 14 residues long. CDR1 is SGHRS and CDR2 is YFSETQ in the germline V gene. Trimming cost V 4 bases and J 4 bases, with 14 bases left between them. The DNA for the CDR3 is TGCGCCAGCAGCCTGAAGGGAGTAATCTATGGCTACACCTTC. It codes for CASSLKGVIYGYTF. Looking up the rest from reference TRBV5-1 and TRBJ1-2 gives the full variable domain: KAGVTQTPRYLIKTRGQQVTLSCSPISGHRSVSWYQQTPGQGLQFLFEYFSETQRNKGNFPGRFSGRQFSNSRSEMNVSTLELGDSALYLCASSLKGVIYGYTFGSGTRLTVV.

The chain carries TRBV7-9 and TRBJ1-4, with 8 positions matching TRBD1. This CDR3 region has 16 residues. Germline V lookup: CDR1 SEHNR, CDR2 FQNEAQ (reference sequence). The ends lost 5 bases at V and 3 bases at J; junction bases unmatched: 8. CDR3 coding DNA: TGTGCCAGCAGCAAGCAGGGGGCGCCCGCTAATGAAAAACTGTTTTTT. This codes for CASSKQGAPANEKLFF.